The clone carrying this T cell receptor beta chain was seen repeatedly, ten times or more. Its specificity is unknown. This sample was taken from a study of response to subunit inactivated influenza vaccine. Study results and limitations: The authors suggested that every seasonal influenza vaccination recruits few new T cells.

TCRdb analysed the RT-PCR reads with MiXCR anew, one entry per CDR3 protein. This table has over 400,000 distinct CDR3 sequences, 10% to 15% appearing once. The starting material was PBMCs from blood, obtained more than 35 days after vaccination. This TCR derives from a man aged 50 to 59 who received an inactivated influenza vaccine.

The CDR3 spells CASSSTGSYGYTF. CDR3 bases: TGTGCCAGCAGCTCAACAGGGAGTTATGGCTACACCTTC. This chain uses TRBV11-2 with TRBJ1-2; D perhaps matches TRBD1 (6 bases). The V end was cut by 4 bases, the J end by 5 bases, with 11 bases between. Germline V CDR1 and CDR2: SGHAT, FQNNGV. The CDR3 runs to 13 residues.